These 17 T cell receptor beta chains were all obtained from the same sample, sequenced in a study of shared clonotypes between healthy human individuals. The table came from immunoSEQ multiplex PCR; TCRdb's copy has only in-frame clones and leaves some out. Of about 2.4 million clones listed, approximately 94% are singletons. Input material: naive CD4+ T cells sorted from blood. Regarding subset: CD45RA+ positively selected. These receptors were obtained from a man aged 18-30 years in good health.

This CDR3 reads CSAVGQGYPYEQYF. The CDR3 DNA follows: TGCAGCGCTGTGGGACAGGGGTACCCCTACGAGCAGTACTTC. This chain joins TRBV29-1 and TRBJ2-7; 10 nucleotides line up with TRBD1. Germline loops: CDR1 SQVTM, CDR2 ANQGSEA. The CDR3 extends over 14 amino acids. V dropped 7 bases and J dropped 2; count of bases not matched to a gene: 8.

The genes are TRBV7-2 and TRBJ2-1; a weak D match, TRBD2 (5 bases). Germline V gene lookup returns CDR1 SGHTA and CDR2 FQGNSA. The CDR3 consists of 17 residues. Trimming removed 1 base from V and 2 bases from J, with 15 bases in between. The CDR3 DNA reads as TGTGCCAGCAGCTTAGTAGTGGGAAGCGGAGCCTACAATGAGCAGTTCTTC. Translating gives CASSLVVGSGAYNEQFF. Supplemented by reference TRBV7-2 and TRBJ2-1, the full variable domain reads GAGVSQSPSNKVTEKGKDVELRCDPISGHTALYWYRQSLGQGLEFLIYFQGNSAPDKSGLPSDRFSAERTGGSVSTLTIQRTQQEDSAVYLCASSLVVGSGAYNEQFFGPGTRLTVL.

The genes are TRBV4-3 and TRBJ2-7; 8 nucleotides agree with TRBD1. CDR1 is LGHNA, CDR2 YSLEER, per germline. This CDR3 spans 14 amino acids. J lost 3 bases, V lost 2 bases, and 3 bases had no gene match. CDR3 nucleotide sequence: TGCGCCAGCAGCCAATACGACAGGGGCTACGAGCAGTACTTC. Translation: CASSQYDRGYEQYF.

For the CDR3, the DNA is TGTGCCAGCAGCTTGGATCGTAGGAACACTGAAGCTTTCTTT. Translated, it gives CASSLDRRNTEAFF. The chain couples TRBV5-6 to TRBJ1-1; D gene uncertain. The V gene's germline CDR1 is SGHDT and CDR2 YYEEEE. The ends were cut back, 0 bases at V and 1 base at J, with 7 bases in the middle. The CDR3 runs to 14 residues.

This chain uses TRBV2 with TRBJ2-7; 10 bases are a match to TRBD1. Germline trimming cut 5 bases from V and 3 bases from J; bases unmatched to any gene: 4. CDR1 SNHLY and CDR2 FYNNEI come from the germline V gene. This CDR3 comprises 14 residues. The CDR3 DNA sequence: TGTGCCAGCAGTTGGGACAGGGGCCTCTACGAGCAGTACTTC. Protein product: CASSWDRGLYEQYF.

As to this clone: A read error may account for a junction end that differs from germline. Other DNA sequences in the same sample also yield this CDR3. The chain couples TRBV27 to TRBJ2-7; tentative D call: TRBD2 (6 bases). This CDR3 has 14 residues. In germline, CDR1 is MNHEY, CDR2 SMNVEV (reference sequence). The CDR3 spells CASSLQAGLDKQYF. CDR3 DNA sequence: TGTGCCAGCAGTTTACAAGCGGGCCTCGACAAGCAGTACTTT.

For this clone: The junction and the germline gene differ at one end; a read error may be behind it. This chain joins TRBV28 and TRBJ2-3; perhaps TRBD2 as D (7 bases). CDR1 and CDR2 from the germline V gene are MDHEN and SYDVKM. The CDR3 covers 14 residues. CDR3 sequence (DNA): TGTGCCGCCCGGGGGGCAGGGGCCACATATACGCAGTATTTT. It codes for CAARGAGATYTQYF.

V is TRBV9 and J is TRBJ2-3; 7 bases line up with TRBD2. With V trimmed by 2 bases and J by 4 bases, 7 bases remained unmatched. This CDR3 is 15 amino acids long. The germline V gene encodes CDR1 SGDLS and CDR2 YYNGEE. In DNA form, the CDR3 reads TGTGCCAGCAGCGTCGGGACTAACCCCGCAGATACGCAGTATTTT. It yields the protein CASSVGTNPADTQYF.

The chain is built from TRBV6-6 and TRBJ2-3; 7 nucleotides agree with TRBD2. In germline, CDR1 is MNHNY, CDR2 SVGAGI (reference sequence). Unmatched junction bases numbered 5, after V lost 5 bases and J lost 0 bases. This CDR3 spans 15 amino acids. The CDR3 protein is CASSTTAGSTDTQYF. The CDR3 region has the DNA TGTGCCAGCAGTACCACAGCGGGAAGCACAGATACGCAGTATTTT.

In this sample, this clone turned up once. The CDR3 DNA reads as TGCGCCAGCAGCTTGGGAGACCCGGGTAACGAGCAGTACTTC. Translated: CASSLGDPGNEQYF. The chain links TRBV5-1 to TRBJ2-5; unclear D gene. The J call is doubtful: the DNA matches TRBJ2-7 better. Germline assignment: CDR1 SGHRS and CDR2 YFSETQ. CDR3 length: 14 residues.

J is TRBJ2-5 and V is TRBV7-8, with 11 bases matching TRBD2. With 4 bases clipped from V and 4 bases from J, the junction kept 8 bases outside the gene matches. CDR3 length equals 16 residues. CDR1 and CDR2 (germline): SGHVS, FQNEAQ. The CDR3 nucleotides are TGTGCCAGCAGCTGGGCTGGGACTAGCGGTGGAGAGACCCAGTACTTC. This codes for CASSWAGTSGGETQYF.

This rearrangement joins TRBV10-3 to TRBJ1-1, with 8 bases matching TRBD1. The CDR3 extends over 12 amino acids. CDR1 and CDR2 (germline): ENHRY, SYGVKD. The ends lost 6 bases at V and 8 bases at J; junction bases unmatched: 5. The CDR3 nucleotides read TGTGCCATCAGCCCTGGGACAGGAGAAGCTTTCTTT. Protein sequence: CAISPGTGEAFF.

CDR3 sequence: CASSQVAGGPPYEQYF. DNA of the CDR3: TGCGCCAGCAGCCAAGTAGCGGGAGGGCCCCCCTACGAGCAGTACTTC. The V gene is TRBV4-1, the J gene TRBJ2-7; 11 bases are a match to TRBD2. This CDR3 is 16 amino acids long. Germline V gene lookup returns CDR1 MGHRA and CDR2 YSYEKL. Losses at the gene ends were 1 base for V and 2 bases for J; bases not matched to a gene: 4.

J is TRBJ1-2 and V is TRBV6-5; 7 positions match TRBD1. CDR1 is MNHEY and CDR2 is SVGAGI in the germline V gene. CDR3 size: 16 residues. J gave up 2 bases and V 2 bases, and 8 bases lay outside the gene matches. The CDR3 sequence: CASSYPLQGRNYGYTF. CDR3 bases: TGTGCCAGCAGTTACCCCTTACAGGGGCGAAACTATGGCTACACCTTC.

The genes are TRBV28 and TRBJ1-5, with 8 bases fitting TRBD1. Germline CDR1 is MDHEN and CDR2 is SYDVKM. The CDR3 is 15 amino acids. J was trimmed by 3 bases and V by 5 bases; bases with no gene match: 6. Here the CDR3 reads CASSVPDRDNQPQHF. In DNA, the CDR3 is TGTGCCAGCAGTGTCCCGGACAGGGACAATCAGCCCCAGCATTTT.

The CDR3 DNA reads as TGTGCCATGTTCCCTGGCGGGGAGCTGTTTTTT. Protein: CAMFPGGELFF. This sequence joins TRBV2 and TRBJ2-2; D unclear. V dropped 10 bases and J dropped 7 bases, with 10 bases sitting between them. Germline CDR1 reads SNHLY; CDR2 reads FYNNEI. The CDR3 extends over 11 amino acids.

This chain connects TRBV28 to TRBJ2-5; either TRBD1 or TRBD2 may supply D (6 bases each). With 8 bases removed from V and 4 bases from J, the gap between germline ends came to 14 bases. The CDR3 loop spans 13 amino acids. Germline lookup yields CDR1 MDHEN and CDR2 SYDVKM. Here the CDR3 reads CASADGGRETQYF. CDR3 sequence (DNA): TGTGCCAGCGCCGATGGGGGGCGAGAGACCCAGTACTTC.